The present entry profiles one TCR beta chain with its context. V was clipped by 0 bases and J by 3 bases; unmatched bases: 5. From germline, CDR1 is MNHNS and CDR2 SASEGT. The CDR3 has 15 amino acids. This record comes from a study of early stage breast cancer tumors. Overall study context: Average read coverage per sample was roughly 9.1-fold.

Measured with immunoSEQ multiplex PCR; TCRdb has only the in-frame clones, and not every one. The data contain tens of thousands of clones, around 80% of them singletons. Material: blood. This sequence was found in a person aged 30 to 39 with breast cancer. The rearrangement links TRBV6-1 to TRBJ2-7, with 7 bases that match TRBD1. The CDR3 sequence is CASSEAWGQHYEQYF. The CDR3, as DNA: TGTGCCAGCAGTGAAGCGTGGGGACAGCACTACGAGCAGTACTTC.